This T cell receptor beta chain was captured by sequencing in a study of shared clonotypes between healthy human individuals. About the study: The cohort comprised a couple of women and a few men. Their ages spanned 18 to 49 years. The plates for each donor numbered three CD4 naive, three CD4 memory, two CD8 naive and one CD8 memory.

This CDR3 comprises 15 residues. Trimming cost V 6 bases and J 2 bases, with 11 bases left between them. The germline V gene has CDR1 LNHDA and CDR2 SQIVND (reference sequence). The protocol was immunoSEQ multiplex PCR, while the TCRdb copy is restricted to in-frame clones and leaves out a portion. The sample has hundreds of thousands of clones, under 95% seen once. Naive CD8 isolation took CD45RO-negative cells positively selected for CCR7 and excluded terminally differentiated effector memory CD45RA+ cells. The donors were all Caucasian adults (living in Nashville, Tennessee). About this clone itself: Antigen unknown.

Points from the study as a whole: A reduction in generation probabilities was seen for non-shared clonotypes relative to those shared by all four donors.

V gene TRBV19 combines with J gene TRBJ2-6; no definite D call. The TCR comes from a man aged 25-45 years in good health. Sequenced input: naive CD8+ T cells sorted from blood. The CDR3 coding sequence is TGTGCCAGTAGGGACCGTATCACTGGGGCCAACGTCCTGACTTTC. This sequence encodes CASRDRITGANVLTF.